Listed here is a single TCR beta chain. Its matching antigen is unknown. These data come from a study of T-cell memory formation after mild COVID-19. Findings and caveats of the study: Prior to infection, memory already included some responding clones, suggesting cross-reactive memory joined. Clones shrinking between day 15 and 85 showed a balanced CD4/CD8 split, and those that grew later tilted toward CD4+. Those CD4+ clones that contracted were mainly in CM and EM (CD8+ ones in EMRA). Clonal second-wave expansions that peaked on day 37 had unconfirmed SARS-CoV-2 specificity.

TCRdb re-analysed the 5' RACE reads in MiXCR, keeping a single row per CDR3 protein. The sample includes just over 400,000 distinct CDR3 sequences, 23% of them seen just once. V dropped 0 bases and J dropped 4; count of bases not matched to a gene: 12. The length of the CDR3 is 17 residues. Germline V gene lookup returns CDR1 SGHRS and CDR2 YFSETQ. The clonotype was recovered from an adult woman who had mild COVID-19 (a few samples of this study predate the infection). Cell type and time point are not known. Sequences were obtained from PBMCs or a T cell subset sorted from them (not recorded which). The chain links TRBV5-1 to TRBJ1-2, with 7 positions matching TRBD1. DNA of the CDR3: TGCGCCAGCAGCTTGGCCGAAGCCGGACAGGTGCGCTATGGCTACACCTTC. Translating it yields CASSLAEAGQVRYGYTF.